Each of the 13 T cell receptor beta chains below was sequenced from the same sample in a study of OX40 agonist ivuxolimab in advanced cancers. Only in-frame clones appear in the TCRdb table, and some are missing; sequencing was by immunoSEQ multiplex PCR. The sample records roughly 38,000 clones, around 85% being singletons. The sample here was CD4+ or CD8+ T cells sorted from blood, taken in a trial of the OX40 agonist ivuxolimab. The receptors come from an adult with an advanced solid tumor such as melanoma, head and neck, liver or kidney cancer.

The J gene is TRBJ2-3, the V gene TRBV4-1; the match to TRBD2 covers 11 bases. Trimming at V came to 3 bases and at J to 1 base, leaving 3 bases not matched to a gene. The CDR3 is 16 amino acids. Germline V gene data show CDR1 as MGHRA and CDR2 as YSYEKL. DNA of the CDR3: TGCGCCAGCAGCCACCAACTAGCGGGGGGCACAGATACGCAGTATTTT. Amino acids: CASSHQLAGGTDTQYF.

The genes are TRBV2 and TRBJ1-1; D remains ambiguous. Trimming stripped 8 bases from V and 0 bases from J, with 13 bases between. This CDR3 is built from 14 residues. The germline CDR1 and CDR2 sequences are SNHLY and FYNNEI. The CDR3 DNA is TGTGCCAGCCCCCCGGGCAGTTTGAACACTGAAGCTTTCTTT. This codes for CASPPGSLNTEAFF.

This clone was counted once. CDR3 DNA: TGTGCCAGCTCGCGCTCGGAGGGAGAAAAACTGTTTTTT. Protein sequence: CASSRSEGEKLFF. The chain uses TRBV18 and TRBJ1-4; D uncertain. The V end was cut by 6 bases, the J end by 8 bases, with 13 bases between. Germline V gene data show CDR1 as KGHSH and CDR2 as LQKENI. The CDR3 contains 13 residues.

This chain connects TRBV7-2 to TRBJ2-3; D is possibly TRBD1 (6 bases). Germline lookup yields CDR1 SGHTA and CDR2 FQGNSA. This CDR3 is 17 amino acids long. The V end lost 2 bases, the J end lost 2 bases, and 17 bases lay between the germline ends. This CDR3 reads CASSLMMWDTFTDTQYF. The CDR3 nucleotides are TGTGCCAGCAGCTTAATGATGTGGGACACCTTCACAGATACGCAGTATTTT.

The chain uses TRBV28 and TRBJ1-1; D gene unclear. Germline V CDR1 and CDR2: MDHEN, SYDVKM. The CDR3 runs 13 residues. The V and J ends lost 5 bases and 9 bases respectively, with 16 bases between them. The CDR3 sequence: CASSLRTRGKAFF. CDR3 nucleotide sequence: TGTGCCAGCAGTCTTCGGACTCGAGGGAAAGCTTTCTTT.

The chain employs TRBV2 and TRBJ1-1; no clear D gene. Germline values: CDR1 SNHLY, CDR2 FYNNEI. This CDR3 region has 11 residues. V shed 6 bases and J shed 7 bases, with 9 bases lying between them. The CDR3 here is CASRMGHEAFF. In nucleotides, the CDR3 is TGTGCCAGCAGGATGGGTCATGAAGCTTTCTTT.

V gene TRBV2 combines with J gene TRBJ1-5; 7 nucleotides match TRBD1. V gave up 4 bases and J gave up 3 bases; unmatched junction bases: 6. Germline loops: CDR1 SNHLY, CDR2 FYNNEI. The CDR3 runs to 15 residues. The CDR3 loop reads CASSGRTGHNQPQHF. The DNA for the CDR3 is TGTGCCAGCAGTGGGCGGACAGGCCACAATCAGCCCCAGCATTTT. Full variable domain (remainder filled in from reference TRBV2 and TRBJ1-5): EPEVTQTPSHQVTQMGQEVILRCVPISNHLYFYWYRQILGQKVEFLVSFYNNEISEKSEIFDDQFSVERPDGSNFTLKIRSTKLEDSAMYFCASSGRTGHNQPQHFGDGTRLSIL.

V is TRBV6-1 and J is TRBJ2-7; D is tentatively TRBD1 or TRBD2 (5 bases each). V was clipped by 9 bases and J by 4 bases, with 13 bases between them. Germline V gives CDR1 MNHNS, CDR2 SASEGT. The CDR3 contains 12 residues. The CDR3 loop reads CASGWGPYEQYF. The DNA for the CDR3 is TGTGCCAGTGGATGGGGACCTTACGAGCAGTACTTC.

This chain connects TRBV9 to TRBJ2-3; 12 bases are shared with TRBD2. Germline assignment: CDR1 SGDLS and CDR2 YYNGEE. The V and J ends lost 7 bases and 5 bases, in that order; junction bases with no gene match: 8. This CDR3 has 15 residues. The CDR3 coding sequence is TGTGCCAGCGACGGGCTAGCGGGAGGGATAGATACGCAGTATTTT. It is translated as CASDGLAGGIDTQYF.

This clone was seen a handful of times. Other DNA sequences within the sample encode an identical CDR3. This chain links TRBV19 with TRBJ1-1; D not resolved. In germline, CDR1 is LNHDA, CDR2 SQIVND (reference sequence). The V end was cut by 2 bases, the J end by 1 base, with 14 bases between. The CDR3 sequence is 16 residues long. The CDR3 bases are TGTGCCAGTAGTATAAGAGGTGGACGGAAGAACACTGAAGCTTTCTTT. It specifies CASSIRGGRKNTEAFF.

This chain uses TRBV30 with TRBJ2-1, with a tentative D call TRBD1 (6 bases). Germline V gene sequence: CDR1 GTSNPN, CDR2 SVGIG (reference sequence). The CDR3 spans 15 residues. V shed 0 bases and J shed 3 bases, with 12 bases lying between them. The CDR3 DNA follows: TGTGCCTGGAGTGTTGGGCAGGGGCGCTACAATGAGCAGTTCTTC. Translating gives CAWSVGQGRYNEQFF.

The chain uses TRBV28 and TRBJ2-7, with 12 nucleotides matching TRBD2. Germline V CDR1 and CDR2: MDHEN, SYDVKM. V lost 3 bases, J lost 4 bases, and 10 bases stayed unmatched. The CDR3 totals 17 residues. Here the CDR3 reads CASSFAGASGRGYEQYF. The CDR3 coding sequence is TGTGCCAGCAGTTTTGCAGGGGCTAGCGGGAGGGGTTACGAGCAGTACTTC. The full variable domain, with the rest looked up from reference TRBV28 and TRBJ2-7, is DVKVTQSSRYLVKRTGEKVFLECVQDMDHENMFWYRQDPGLGLRLIYFSYDVKMKEKGDIPEGYSVSREKKERFSLILESASTNQTSMYLCASSFAGASGRGYEQYFGPGTRLTVT.

This chain links TRBV28 with TRBJ1-5; 7 bases map to TRBD1. The CDR3 extends over 14 amino acids. CDR1 is MDHEN, CDR2 SYDVKM, per germline. With 6 bases clipped from V and 4 bases from J, the junction kept 6 bases outside the gene matches. The CDR3 is CASRSGGRNQPQHF. CDR3 coding DNA: TGTGCCAGCAGGTCAGGGGGGCGGAATCAGCCCCAGCATTTT.